At least ten counts were recorded for the clone carrying this T cell receptor beta chain. Its antigen is still unknown. This CDR3 is 14 amino acids long. CDR1 and CDR2 from the germline V gene are SQVTM and ANQGSEA. V was cut by 4 bases and J by 2 bases, with 14 bases left in between. The data belong to a study of T cells after yellow fever vaccination. The study, taken as a whole, reports: The presence of abundant clonotypes contaminating from the bulk population was possible in FACS-sorted repertoires. Reappearing after the booster were most of the clones from primary vaccination (roughly 96% CD4, approximately 85% CD8).

The study made its TCR cDNA through 5'RACE template switching. That step introduced a universal primer site along with UMIs. MiXCR, applied by TCRdb to the 5' RACE reads, yields one record per CDR3 protein. The sample comprises some 160,000 distinct CDR3 sequences, 6.5% to 8.5% of which are singletons, and 2.5% to 3% rests with the top ten. The clonotype comes from a young man who received the YFV17D yellow fever vaccine. The rearrangement uses TRBV29-1 and TRBJ1-1; tentative D call: TRBD1 (6 bases). The sample was CD4+ T cells sorted from PBMCs, taken 4 to 6 days after the first yellow fever vaccination. This CDR3 reads CSVVGAPGNTEAFF. The CDR3 DNA sequence: TGCAGCGTTGTGGGGGCTCCTGGCAACACTGAAGCTTTCTTT.